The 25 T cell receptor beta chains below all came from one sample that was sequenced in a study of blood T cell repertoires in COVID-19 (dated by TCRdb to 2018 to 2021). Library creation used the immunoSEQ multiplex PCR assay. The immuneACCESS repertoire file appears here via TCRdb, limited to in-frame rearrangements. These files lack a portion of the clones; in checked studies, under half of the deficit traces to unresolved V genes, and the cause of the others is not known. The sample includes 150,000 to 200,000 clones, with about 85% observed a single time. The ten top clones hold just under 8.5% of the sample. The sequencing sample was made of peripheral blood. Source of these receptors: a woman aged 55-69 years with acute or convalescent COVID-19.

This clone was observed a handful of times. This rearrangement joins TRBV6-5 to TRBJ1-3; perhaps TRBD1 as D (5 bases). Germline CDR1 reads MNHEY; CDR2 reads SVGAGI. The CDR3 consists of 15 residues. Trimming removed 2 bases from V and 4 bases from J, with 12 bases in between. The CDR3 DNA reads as TGTGCCAGCAGTTACAGGGGCCAATGGGGAAACACCATATATTTT. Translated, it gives CASSYRGQWGNTIYF.

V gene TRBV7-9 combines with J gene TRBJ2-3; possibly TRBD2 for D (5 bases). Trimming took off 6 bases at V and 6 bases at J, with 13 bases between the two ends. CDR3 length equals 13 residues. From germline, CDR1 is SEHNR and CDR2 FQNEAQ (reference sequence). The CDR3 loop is CASRRAAGDTQYF. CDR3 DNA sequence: TGTGCCAGCAGGAGAGCGGCGGGTGATACGCAGTATTTT.

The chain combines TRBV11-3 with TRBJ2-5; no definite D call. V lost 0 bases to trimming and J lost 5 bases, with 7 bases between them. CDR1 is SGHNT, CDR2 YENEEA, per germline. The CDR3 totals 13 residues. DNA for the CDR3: TGTGCCAGCAGCTTAGATCTAGACGAGACCCAGTACTTC. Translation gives CASSLDLDETQYF.

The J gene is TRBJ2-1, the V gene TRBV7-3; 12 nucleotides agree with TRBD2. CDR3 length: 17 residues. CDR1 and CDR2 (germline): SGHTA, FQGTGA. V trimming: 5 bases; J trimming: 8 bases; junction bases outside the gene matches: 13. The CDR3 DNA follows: TGTGCCAGCAGCCCAAATACACTGGGACTAGCGGGCGATGAGCAGTTCTTC. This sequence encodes CASSPNTLGLAGDEQFF.

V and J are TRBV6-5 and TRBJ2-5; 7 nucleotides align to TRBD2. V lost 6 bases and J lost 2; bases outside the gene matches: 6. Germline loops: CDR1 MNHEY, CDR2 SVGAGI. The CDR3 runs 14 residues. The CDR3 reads CASSMTSWQETQYF. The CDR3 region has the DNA TGTGCCAGCAGCATGACTAGCTGGCAAGAGACCCAGTACTTC.

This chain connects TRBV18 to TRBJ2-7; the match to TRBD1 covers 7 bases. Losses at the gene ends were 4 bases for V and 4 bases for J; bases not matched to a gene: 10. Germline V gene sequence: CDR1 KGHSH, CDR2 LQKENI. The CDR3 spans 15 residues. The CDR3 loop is CASSHTGDIAYEQYV. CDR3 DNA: TGTGCCAGCTCACATACAGGGGATATAGCATACGAGCAGTACGTC.

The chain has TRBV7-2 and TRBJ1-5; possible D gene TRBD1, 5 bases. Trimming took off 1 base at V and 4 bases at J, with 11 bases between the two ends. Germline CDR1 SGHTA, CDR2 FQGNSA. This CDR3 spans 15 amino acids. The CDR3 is CASSLVAGVNQPQHF. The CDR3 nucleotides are TGTGCCAGCAGCTTAGTGGCGGGGGTTAATCAGCCCCAGCATTTT.

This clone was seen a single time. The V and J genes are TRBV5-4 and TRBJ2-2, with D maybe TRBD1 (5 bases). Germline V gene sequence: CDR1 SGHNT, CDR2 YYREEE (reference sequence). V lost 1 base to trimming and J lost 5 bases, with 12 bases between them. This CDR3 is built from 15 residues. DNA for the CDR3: TGTGCCAGCAGCTTGTCCGGACATATTACCGGGGAGCTGTTTTTT. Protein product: CASSLSGHITGELFF. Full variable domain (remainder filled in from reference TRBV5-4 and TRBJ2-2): ETGVTQSPTHLIKTRGQQVTLRCSSQSGHNTVSWYQQALGQGPQFIFQYYREEENGRGNFPPRFSGLQFPNYSSELNVNALELDDSALYLCASSLSGHITGELFFGEGSRLTVL.

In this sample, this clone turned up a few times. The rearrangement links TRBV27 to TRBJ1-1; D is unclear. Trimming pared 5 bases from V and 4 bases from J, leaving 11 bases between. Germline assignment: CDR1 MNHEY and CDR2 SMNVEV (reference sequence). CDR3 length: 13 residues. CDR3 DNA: TGTGCCAGCAGTGTGGGAGAAGTCACTGAAGCTTTCTTT. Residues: CASSVGEVTEAFF.

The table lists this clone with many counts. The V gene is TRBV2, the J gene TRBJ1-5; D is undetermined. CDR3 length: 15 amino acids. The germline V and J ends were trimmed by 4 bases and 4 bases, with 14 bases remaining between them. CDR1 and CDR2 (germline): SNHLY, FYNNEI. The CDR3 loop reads CASSVDRGRNQPQHF. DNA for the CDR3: TGTGCCAGCAGTGTAGACCGGGGTCGAAATCAGCCCCAGCATTTT.

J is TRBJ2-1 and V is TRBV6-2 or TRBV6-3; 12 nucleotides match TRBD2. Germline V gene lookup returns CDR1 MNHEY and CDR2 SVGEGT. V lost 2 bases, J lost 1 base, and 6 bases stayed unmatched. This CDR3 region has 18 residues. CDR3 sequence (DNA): TGTGCCAGCAGTTACCGCACTAGCGGGAGGACTTCCTACAATGAGCAGTTCTTC. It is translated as CASSYRTSGRTSYNEQFF.

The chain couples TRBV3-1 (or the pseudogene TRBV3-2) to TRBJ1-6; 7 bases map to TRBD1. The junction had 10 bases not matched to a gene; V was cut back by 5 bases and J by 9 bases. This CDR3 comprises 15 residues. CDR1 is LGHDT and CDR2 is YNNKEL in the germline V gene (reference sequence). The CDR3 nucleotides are TGTGCCAGCAGCTCTGTAAGACAGGGAGGTTCACCCCTCCACTTT. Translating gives CASSSVRQGGSPLHF.

The CDR3 sequence is CASSLTAGEGEQFF. In nucleotides, the CDR3 is TGCGCCAGCAGCTTGACAGCGGGAGAAGGGGAGCAGTTCTTC. V gene TRBV5-1 combines with J gene TRBJ2-1; 8 positions match TRBD2. The J segment lost 10 bases and the V segment lost 1 base, leaving 7 bases of the junction unmatched. This CDR3 is built from 14 residues. Per the germline V gene, CDR1 is SGHRS and CDR2 is YFSETQ.

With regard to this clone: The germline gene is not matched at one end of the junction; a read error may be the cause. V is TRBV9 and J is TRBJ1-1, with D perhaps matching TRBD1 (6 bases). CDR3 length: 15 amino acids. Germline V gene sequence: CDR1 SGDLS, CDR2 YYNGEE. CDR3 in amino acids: CASSVGNRANAEAFF. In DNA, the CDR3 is TGTGCCAGCAGCGTAGGAAACAGGGCGAACGCTGAAGCTTTCTTT.

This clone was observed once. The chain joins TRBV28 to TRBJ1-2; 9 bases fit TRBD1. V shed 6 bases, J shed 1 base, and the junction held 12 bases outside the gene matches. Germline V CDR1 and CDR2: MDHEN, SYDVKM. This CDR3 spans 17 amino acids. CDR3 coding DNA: TGTGCCAGCAGCTCCTCTACCAGACAGGGGGTTAACTATGGCTACACCTTC. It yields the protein CASSSSTRQGVNYGYTF.

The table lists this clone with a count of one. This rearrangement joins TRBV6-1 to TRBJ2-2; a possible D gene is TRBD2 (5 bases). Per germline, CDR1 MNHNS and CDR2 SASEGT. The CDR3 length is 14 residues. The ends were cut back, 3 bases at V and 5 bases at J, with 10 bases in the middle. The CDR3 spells CASSERTRTGELFF. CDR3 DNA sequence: TGTGCCAGCAGTGAGCGAACTAGAACCGGGGAGCTGTTTTTT.

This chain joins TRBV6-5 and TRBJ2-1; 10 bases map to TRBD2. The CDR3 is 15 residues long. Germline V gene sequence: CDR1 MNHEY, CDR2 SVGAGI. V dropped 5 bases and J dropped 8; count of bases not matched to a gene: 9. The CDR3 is CASSTTSGNLDEQFF. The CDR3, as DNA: TGTGCCAGCAGTACCACTAGCGGGAACCTCGATGAGCAGTTCTTC.

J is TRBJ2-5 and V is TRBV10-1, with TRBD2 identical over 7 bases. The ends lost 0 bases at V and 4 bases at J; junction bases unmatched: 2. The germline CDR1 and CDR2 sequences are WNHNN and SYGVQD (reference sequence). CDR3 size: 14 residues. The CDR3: CASSESAGVETQYF. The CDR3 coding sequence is TGCGCCAGCAGTGAGTCCGCGGGAGTAGAGACCCAGTACTTC.

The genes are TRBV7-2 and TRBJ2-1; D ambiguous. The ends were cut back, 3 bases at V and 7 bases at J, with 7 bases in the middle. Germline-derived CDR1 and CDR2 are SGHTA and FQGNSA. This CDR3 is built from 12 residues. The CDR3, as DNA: TGTGCCAGCAGCTTCGCCAGGAATGAGCAGTTCTTC. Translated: CASSFARNEQFF.

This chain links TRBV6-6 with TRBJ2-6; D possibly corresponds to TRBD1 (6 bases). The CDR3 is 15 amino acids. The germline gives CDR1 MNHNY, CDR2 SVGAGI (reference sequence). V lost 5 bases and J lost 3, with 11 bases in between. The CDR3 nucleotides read TGTGCCAGCAGTCCCAGGGGCGGTGGGGCCAACGTCCTGACTTTC. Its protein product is CASSPRGGGANVLTF.

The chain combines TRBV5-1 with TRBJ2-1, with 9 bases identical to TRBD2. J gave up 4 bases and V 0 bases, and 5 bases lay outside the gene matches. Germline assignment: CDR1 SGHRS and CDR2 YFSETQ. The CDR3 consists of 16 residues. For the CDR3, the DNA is TGCGCCAGCAGCTTGGCCGGACTAGCGCTTTACAATGAGCAGTTCTTC. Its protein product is CASSLAGLALYNEQFF.

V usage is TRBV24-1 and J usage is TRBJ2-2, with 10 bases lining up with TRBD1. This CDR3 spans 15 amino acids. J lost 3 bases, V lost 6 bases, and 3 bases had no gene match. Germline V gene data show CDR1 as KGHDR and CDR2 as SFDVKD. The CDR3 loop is CATSRQGADTGELFF. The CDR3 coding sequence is TGTGCCACCAGTAGACAGGGGGCGGACACCGGGGAGCTGTTTTTT.

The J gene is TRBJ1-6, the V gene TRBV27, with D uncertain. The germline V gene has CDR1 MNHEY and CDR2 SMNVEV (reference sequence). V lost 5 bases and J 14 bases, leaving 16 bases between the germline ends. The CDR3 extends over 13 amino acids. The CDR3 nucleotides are TGTGCCAGCAGTACCACCTCGCACAAAGCCCTCCACTTT. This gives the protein CASSTTSHKALHF.

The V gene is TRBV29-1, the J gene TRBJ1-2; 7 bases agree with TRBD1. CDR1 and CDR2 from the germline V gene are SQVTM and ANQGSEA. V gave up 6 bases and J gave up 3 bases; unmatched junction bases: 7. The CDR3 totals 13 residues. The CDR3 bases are TGCAGCGTGGCTGACAGGGCAGACTATGGCTACACCTTC. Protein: CSVADRADYGYTF. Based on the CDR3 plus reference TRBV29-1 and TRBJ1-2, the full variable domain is SAVISQKPSRDICQRGTSLTIQCQVDSQVTMMFWYRQQPGQSLTLIATANQGSEATYESGFVIDKFPISRPNLTFSTLTVSNMSPEDSSIYLCSVADRADYGYTFGSGTRLTVV.

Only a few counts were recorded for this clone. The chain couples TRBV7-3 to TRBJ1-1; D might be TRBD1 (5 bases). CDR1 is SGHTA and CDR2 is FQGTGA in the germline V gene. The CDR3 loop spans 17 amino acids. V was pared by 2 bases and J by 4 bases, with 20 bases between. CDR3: CASSLGRGPPLGTEAFF. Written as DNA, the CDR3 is TGTGCCAGCAGCTTAGGGAGGGGCCCTCCCTTGGGCACTGAAGCTTTCTTT.